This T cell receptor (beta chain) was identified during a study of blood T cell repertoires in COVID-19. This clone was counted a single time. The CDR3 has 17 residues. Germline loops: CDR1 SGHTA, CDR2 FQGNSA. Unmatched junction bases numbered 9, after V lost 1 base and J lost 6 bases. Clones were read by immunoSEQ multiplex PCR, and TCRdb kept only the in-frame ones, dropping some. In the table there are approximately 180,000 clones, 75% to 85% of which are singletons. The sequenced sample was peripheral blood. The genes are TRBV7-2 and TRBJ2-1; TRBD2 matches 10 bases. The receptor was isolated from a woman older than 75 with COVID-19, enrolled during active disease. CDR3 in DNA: TGTGCCAGCAGCTTAGTCCGCTCAGCGGGAGGGGTCAATGAGCAGTTCTTC. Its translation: CASSLVRSAGGVNEQFF.